These 30 T cell receptor beta chains share one sample of origin, sequenced in a study of long-term antiretroviral therapy in people with HIV. Assay version v3.0 of immunoSEQ was used, and it was run at survey level. Libraries were prepared by immunoSEQ multiplex PCR; TCRdb keeps only in-frame clonotypes and omits some of them. The sample gives 20,000 to 30,000 clones, about 85% of which show up once; roughly 9% is in the top ten. The input for sequencing was unsorted PBMCs, taken 4.7 to 5 years after starting antiretroviral therapy. Receptors were obtained from a middle-aged man with HIV.

This rearrangement joins TRBV2 to TRBJ1-1; no reliable D call. This CDR3 region has 12 residues. Germline V lookup: CDR1 SNHLY, CDR2 FYNNEI. The V gene lost 7 bases and the J gene lost 6 bases, with 12 bases spanning the gap. The chain's CDR3 is CASNGLDPEAFF. CDR3 DNA sequence: TGTGCCAGCAACGGGTTGGATCCTGAAGCTTTCTTT.

This rearrangement joins TRBV7-6 to TRBJ1-4; D possibly corresponds to TRBD1 (5 bases). Germline V gene sequence: CDR1 SGHVS, CDR2 FNYEAQ. This CDR3 region has 20 residues. V gave up 2 bases and J gave up 2 bases, with 24 bases separating them. The CDR3 loop reads CASSLLGGQLTGTTNEKLFF. The CDR3 DNA sequence: TGTGCCAGCAGCTTACTCGGAGGGCAGCTTACCGGGACGACTAATGAAAAACTGTTTTTT.

Only a few counts were recorded for this clone. The chain carries TRBV18 and TRBJ1-2; 7 bases agree with TRBD1. Per germline, CDR1 KGHSH and CDR2 LQKENI. The ends lost 3 bases at V and 7 bases at J; junction bases unmatched: 11. CDR3 length: 15 residues. CDR3 residues: CASSPLDQGGFGYTF. DNA of the CDR3: TGTGCCAGCTCACCCCTAGACCAAGGGGGCTTTGGCTACACCTTC. Together with reference TRBV18 and TRBJ1-2, the CDR3 gives the full variable domain: NAGVMQNPRHLVRRRGQEARLRCSPMKGHSHVYWYRQLPEEGLKFMVYLQKENIIDESGMPKERFSAEFPKEGPSILRIQQVVRGDSAAYFCASSPLDQGGFGYTFGSGTRLTVV.

The gene calls are TRBV6-1 and TRBJ2-7; 8 bases agree with TRBD1. The CDR3 has 13 residues. The J segment lost 2 bases and the V segment lost 4 bases, leaving 1 base of the junction unmatched. CDR1 and CDR2 (germline): MNHNS, SASEGT. CDR3 nucleotides: TGTGCCAGCAGTGTACAGGGGGCCTACGAGCAGTACTTC. It translates to CASSVQGAYEQYF.

The chain employs TRBV6-6 and TRBJ2-2; the D gene could be TRBD1 or TRBD2 (5 bases each). This CDR3 has 15 amino acids. Germline CDR1 MNHNY, CDR2 SVGAGI (reference sequence). V was cut by 2 bases and J by 4 bases, with 11 bases left in between. The CDR3 sequence is CASSYRDGPTGELFF. CDR3 nucleotides: TGTGCCAGCAGTTACAGGGACGGACCCACCGGGGAGCTGTTTTTT.

The chain recombines TRBV28 with TRBJ2-7; tentatively, D is TRBD1 or TRBD2 (5 bases each). This CDR3 region has 14 residues. From germline, CDR1 is MDHEN and CDR2 SYDVKM. V dropped 6 bases and J dropped 2 bases, with 14 bases sitting between them. This CDR3 reads CASSTGTEAYEQYF. In nucleotides, the CDR3 is TGTGCCAGCAGCACCGGGACGGAAGCCTACGAGCAGTACTTC.

V gene TRBV7-9 combines with J gene TRBJ2-2; no clear D. Per germline, CDR1 SEHNR and CDR2 FQNEAQ (reference sequence). Trimming pared 9 bases from V and 7 bases from J, leaving 12 bases between. CDR3 length: 12 residues. The CDR3 protein is CASPSAGGELFF. The CDR3 DNA is TGTGCCAGTCCCTCGGCAGGCGGGGAGCTGTTTTTT.

The V and J genes are TRBV9 and TRBJ2-6; D gene unclear. Per germline, CDR1 SGDLS and CDR2 YYNGEE. Trimming cost V 0 bases and J 0 bases, with 13 bases left between them. The length of the CDR3 is 18 residues. CDR3 protein: CASSVGMEAPSGANVLTF. CDR3 coding DNA: TGTGCCAGCAGCGTAGGGATGGAAGCACCCTCTGGGGCCAACGTCCTGACTTTC.

The chain carries TRBV4-2 and TRBJ2-2, with TRBD2 matching over 7 bases. The CDR3 loop spans 16 amino acids. The germline V gene has CDR1 LGHNA and CDR2 YNFKEQ. The V and J ends lost 6 bases and 5 bases, in that order; junction bases with no gene match: 12. The CDR3 protein is CASSQSHLGGTGELFF. For the CDR3, the DNA is TGTGCCAGCAGTCAATCCCATCTGGGAGGGACCGGGGAGCTGTTTTTT.

The genes are TRBV18 and TRBJ2-1; D possibly matches TRBD1 or TRBD2 (6 bases each). This CDR3 spans 15 amino acids. Looked up from germline, CDR1 is KGHSH and CDR2 is LQKENI. Trimming removed 0 bases at V and 4 bases at J, with 10 bases between. The CDR3 is CASSPPGGAYNEQFF. The CDR3 DNA reads as TGTGCCAGCTCACCACCGGGGGGCGCTTACAATGAGCAGTTCTTC.

The chain has TRBV11-2 and TRBJ2-1; D possibly matches TRBD1 or TRBD2 (5 bases each). The V gene's germline CDR1 is SGHAT and CDR2 FQNNGV. The V gene lost 5 bases and the J gene lost 14 bases, with 16 bases spanning the gap. This CDR3 comprises 12 residues. CDR3 sequence (DNA): TGTGCCAGCAGCCATATGGTTCTGGGGGAGTTCTTC. Amino acid sequence: CASSHMVLGEFF.

The V gene is TRBV27, the J gene TRBJ1-4; D unresolved. Germline V lookup: CDR1 MNHEY, CDR2 SMNVEV (reference sequence). CDR3 length: 13 residues. V was trimmed by 7 bases and J by 7 bases, leaving 13 bases between them. In DNA, the CDR3 is TGTGCCAGCATGACGATCGCTAGTGAAAAACTGTTTTTT. Translation gives CASMTIASEKLFF.

CDR3 bases: TGTGCCAGTAGTATAATACAGGGGGTCAACAATGAGCAGTTCTTC. It encodes CASSIIQGVNNEQFF. V gene TRBV19 combines with J gene TRBJ2-1; 8 bases align to TRBD1. In germline, CDR1 is LNHDA, CDR2 SQIVND (reference sequence). V was clipped by 2 bases and J by 5 bases; unmatched bases: 5. The CDR3 contains 15 residues. Supplemented by reference TRBV19 and TRBJ2-1, the full variable domain reads DGGITQSPKYLFRKEGQNVTLSCEQNLNHDAMYWYRQDPGQGLRLIYYSQIVNDFQKGDIAEGYSVSREKKESFPLTVTSAQKNPTAFYLCASSIIQGVNNEQFFGPGTRLTVL.

The rearrangement links TRBV7-9 to TRBJ2-3, with a possible D match to TRBD2 (6 bases). V lost 4 bases and J 2 bases, leaving 22 bases between the germline ends. Looked up from germline, CDR1 is SEHNR and CDR2 is FQNEAQ (reference sequence). This CDR3 region has 18 residues. The CDR3: CASSSHPRLVSHTDTQYF. The CDR3 nucleotides are TGTGCCAGCAGCTCCCACCCTCGACTAGTTTCCCACACAGATACGCAGTATTTT.

The chain joins TRBV13 to TRBJ2-1, with D possibly called TRBD1 or TRBD2 (5 bases each). CDR1 is PRHDT and CDR2 is FYEKMQ in the germline V gene (reference sequence). V dropped 2 bases and J dropped 8 bases, with 7 bases sitting between them. CDR3 size: 12 residues. This CDR3 is CASSLMGDEQFF. The CDR3 bases are TGTGCCAGCAGCTTAATGGGGGATGAGCAGTTCTTC. The variable domain in full, with the rest retrieved from reference TRBV13 and TRBJ2-1, is AAGVIQSPRHLIKEKRETATLKCYPIPRHDTVYWYQQGPGQDPQFLISFYEKMQSDKGSIPDRFSAQQFSDYHSELNMSSLELGDSALYFCASSLMGDEQFFGPGTRLTVL.

The genes are TRBV7-2 and TRBJ2-3; the match to TRBD2 covers 8 bases. The CDR3 loop spans 16 amino acids. V trimming: 1 base; J trimming: 4 bases; junction bases outside the gene matches: 7. Germline CDR1 SGHTA, CDR2 FQGNSA. CDR3 DNA: TGTGCCAGCAGCTTAGTCGGGGGGGGAATGGCAGATACGCAGTATTTT. It translates to CASSLVGGGMADTQYF.

The V call is TRBV27, the J call TRBJ1-3, with no clear D. The V end lost 5 bases, the J end lost 0 bases, and 8 bases lay between the germline ends. Germline V gene lookup returns CDR1 MNHEY and CDR2 SMNVEV (reference sequence). The CDR3 is 14 residues long. CDR3 coding DNA: TGTGCCAGCAGTGCAATTGACTCTGGAAACACCATATATTTT. Protein: CASSAIDSGNTIYF.

There are a few counts of this clone. The genes are TRBV25-1 and TRBJ2-7; perhaps TRBD2 as D (6 bases). CDR3 length: 12 residues. V lost 6 bases and J lost 4, with 10 bases in between. The germline V gene encodes CDR1 MGHDK and CDR2 SYGVNS. CDR3 residues: CASREAGYEQYF. CDR3 in DNA: TGTGCCAGCAGGGAGGCGGGGTACGAGCAGTACTTC.

The chain joins TRBV4-3 to TRBJ2-3, with D maybe TRBD1 (6 bases). V was pared by 3 bases and J by 2 bases, with 15 bases between. The CDR3 is 16 amino acids. The germline V gene has CDR1 LGHNA and CDR2 YSLEER. CDR3 sequence reads: CASSHTTWDNTDTQYF. CDR3 DNA sequence: TGCGCCAGCAGCCACACCACCTGGGACAACACAGATACGCAGTATTTT.

The chain has TRBV29-1 and TRBJ2-4; TRBD1 is a possible D gene (5 bases). V lost 0 bases and J 12 bases, leaving 15 bases between the germline ends. CDR1 SQVTM and CDR2 ANQGSEA come from the germline V gene. CDR3 length: 13 amino acids. CDR3 protein: CSVEEEWAGRQYF. CDR3 DNA: TGCAGCGTTGAAGAAGAGTGGGCAGGGCGTCAGTACTTC.

V and J are TRBV5-6 and TRBJ2-5, with D possibly being TRBD2 (6 bases). Per germline, CDR1 SGHDT and CDR2 YYEEEE. V was shortened by 3 bases and J by 5 bases, with 14 bases between the two germline ends. This CDR3 is built from 14 residues. The CDR3 protein is CASSWEAVGETQYF. The CDR3, as DNA: TGTGCCAGCAGCTGGGAGGCAGTGGGCGAGACCCAGTACTTC.

This clone was seen a few times. V is TRBV7-3 and J is TRBJ2-7; D possibly corresponds to TRBD1 (6 bases). V was trimmed by 1 base and J by 4 bases, leaving 11 bases between them. The germline V gene encodes CDR1 SGHTA and CDR2 FQGTGA. The CDR3 contains 14 residues. The chain's CDR3 is CASSLSPGAYEQYF. As DNA, the CDR3 is TGTGCCAGCAGCTTAAGTCCAGGGGCTTACGAGCAGTACTTC.

The V call is TRBV29-1, the J call TRBJ2-1; 7 positions agree with TRBD2. The CDR3 runs 15 residues. From germline, CDR1 is SQVTM and CDR2 ANQGSEA. After removal of 2 bases from V and 3 bases from J, the junction contained 7 bases not matched to a gene. CDR3 region: CSVEWRERFYNEQFF. The CDR3, as DNA: TGCAGCGTTGAATGGCGGGAGCGCTTCTACAATGAGCAGTTCTTC.

V and J are TRBV5-4 and TRBJ1-1; D unclear. The V gene's germline CDR1 is SGHNT and CDR2 YYREEE (reference sequence). Deletions cut 0 bases from V and 1 base from J, with 7 bases between. The length of the CDR3 is 14 residues. CDR3 bases: TGTGCCAGCAGCTTGGAGGCCCGGAACACTGAAGCTTTCTTT. This encodes CASSLEARNTEAFF.

This clone has only one observation. The J gene is TRBJ1-2, the V gene TRBV7-9; D not resolved. The CDR3 has 15 residues. CDR1 is SEHNR and CDR2 is FQNEAQ in the germline V gene (reference sequence). Trimming stripped 1 base from V and 6 bases from J, with 15 bases between. The CDR3 DNA reads as TGTGCCAGCAGCTTAGATGTAGGAGGGTCGCATGGCTACACCTTC. It encodes CASSLDVGGSHGYTF.

The chain is built from TRBV7-2 and TRBJ1-4; unclear D gene. CDR1 and CDR2 from the germline V gene are SGHTA and FQGNSA. Between the trimmed V and J ends, which lost 2 bases and 4 bases, there was a span of 11 bases. The CDR3 loop spans 15 amino acids. In nucleotides, the CDR3 is TGTGCCAGCAGCTTATTGAGGACGAATAATGAAAAACTGTTTTTT. The encoded protein is CASSLLRTNNEKLFF.

This chain joins TRBV19 and TRBJ2-3, with a tentative D call TRBD2 (5 bases). Germline CDR1 is LNHDA and CDR2 is SQIVND (reference sequence). V was cut by 4 bases and J by 2 bases, with 13 bases left in between. The CDR3 is made up of 15 amino acids. The CDR3 DNA is TGTGCCAGTAGTACACACAGCGGATCCACAGATACGCAGTATTTT. Translating it yields CASSTHSGSTDTQYF. The full variable domain, rest sourced from reference TRBV19 and TRBJ2-3, is DGGITQSPKYLFRKEGQNVTLSCEQNLNHDAMYWYRQDPGQGLRLIYYSQIVNDFQKGDIAEGYSVSREKKESFPLTVTSAQKNPTAFYLCASSTHSGSTDTQYFGPGTRLTVL.

Sample share makes this clone medium-sized (0.01 to 0.1%). The V call is TRBV5-4, the J call TRBJ2-7; the D call may be TRBD1 or TRBD2 (5 bases each). Trimming pared 2 bases from V and 3 bases from J, leaving 15 bases between. The CDR3 is made up of 15 amino acids. CDR1 and CDR2 (germline): SGHNT, YYREEE (reference sequence). The DNA of the CDR3 is TGTGCCAGCAGCTTAGGTGGCTCTGGGGGCTACGAGCAGTACTTC. Protein product: CASSLGGSGGYEQYF.

V usage is TRBV18 and J usage is TRBJ2-5; 7 bases match TRBD2. CDR1 and CDR2 from the germline V gene are KGHSH and LQKENI. CDR3 length: 16 residues. Trimming at V came to 3 bases and at J to 3 bases, leaving 10 bases not matched to a gene. The CDR3 DNA follows: TGTGCCAGCTCACCGAAAGCACTCACTAGCGAAGAGACCCAGTACTTC. This sequence encodes CASSPKALTSEETQYF.

This clone is a singleton in its sample. The chain employs TRBV5-6 and TRBJ2-7; no definite D call. This CDR3 region has 15 residues. CDR1 is SGHDT and CDR2 is YYEEEE in the germline V gene. V dropped 3 bases and J dropped 2 bases, with 15 bases sitting between them. The CDR3 loop is CASSSGGRRPYEQYF. DNA for the CDR3: TGTGCCAGCAGCTCGGGCGGTCGGAGACCCTACGAGCAGTACTTC.